This TCR beta chain is from a study of cytomegalovirus exposure and HLA in healthy donors. Study-wide background: Genotyping of 398 donors showed that 65% to 90% belonged to the Caucasian-associated ancestry cluster. Findings and limits, study-wide: The authors later linked a missense DCLRE1C variant to TCR beta V- and J-gene trimming.

The donors (healthy individuals) were bone marrow donors. On this clone: Its antigen remains unidentified.

PCR was performed using 60 Vbeta and 13 Jbeta primers. In the authors' methods: Later analysis identified around 85 million unique TCR beta chains, about 11 million shared. Assay used: immunoSEQ multiplex PCR; TCRdb lists only in-frame clones, some missing. V and J calls and clone size come straight from that table; D and trimming were deduced from the DNA. The sample includes around 150,000 clones, nearly 80% seen only once; the top ten take about 4.7%. The CDR3 length is 15 residues. The trim removed 2 bases at V and 6 bases at J, leaving 8 bases unmatched. Germline CDR1 MNHEY, CDR2 SMNVEV (reference sequence).

The sequencing sample was made of PBMCs. J is TRBJ2-5 and V is TRBV27; the match to TRBD1 covers 8 bases. The clonotype was recovered from a male donor in good health and CMV-seronegative. CDR3 sequence: CASSLQTGVGKTQYF. In DNA, the CDR3 is TGTGCCAGCAGTTTACAGACAGGGGTTGGGAAGACCCAGTACTTC.